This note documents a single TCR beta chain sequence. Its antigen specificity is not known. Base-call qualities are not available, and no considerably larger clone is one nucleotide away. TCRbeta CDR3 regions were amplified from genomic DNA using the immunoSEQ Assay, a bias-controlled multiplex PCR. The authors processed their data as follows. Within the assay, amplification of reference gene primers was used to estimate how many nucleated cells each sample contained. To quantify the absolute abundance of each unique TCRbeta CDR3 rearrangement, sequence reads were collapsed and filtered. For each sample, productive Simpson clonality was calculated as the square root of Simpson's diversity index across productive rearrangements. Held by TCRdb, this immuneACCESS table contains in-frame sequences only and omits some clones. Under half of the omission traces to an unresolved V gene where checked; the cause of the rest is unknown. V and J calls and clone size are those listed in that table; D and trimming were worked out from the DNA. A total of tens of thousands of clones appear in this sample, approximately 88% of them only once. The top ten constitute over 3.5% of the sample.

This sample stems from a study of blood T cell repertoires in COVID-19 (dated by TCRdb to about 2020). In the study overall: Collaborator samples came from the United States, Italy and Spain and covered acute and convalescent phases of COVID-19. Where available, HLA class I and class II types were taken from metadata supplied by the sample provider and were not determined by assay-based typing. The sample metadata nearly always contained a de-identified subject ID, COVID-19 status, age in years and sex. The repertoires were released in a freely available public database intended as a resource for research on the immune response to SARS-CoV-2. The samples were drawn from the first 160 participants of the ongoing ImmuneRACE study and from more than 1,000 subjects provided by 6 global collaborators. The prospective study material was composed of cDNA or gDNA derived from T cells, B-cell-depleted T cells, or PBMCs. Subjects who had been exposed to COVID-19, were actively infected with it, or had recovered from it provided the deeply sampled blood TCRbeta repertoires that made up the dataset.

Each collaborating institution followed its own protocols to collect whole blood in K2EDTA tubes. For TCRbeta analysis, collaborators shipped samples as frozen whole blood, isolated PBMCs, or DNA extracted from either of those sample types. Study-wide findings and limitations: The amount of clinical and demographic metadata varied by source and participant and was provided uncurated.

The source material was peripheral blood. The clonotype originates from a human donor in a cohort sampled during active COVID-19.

At the DNA level, the sequence is TGTGCCAGCAGCGGGAGACGAGAAACCGGCTACACCTTC. Its protein product is CASSGRRETGYTF. In this chain, TRBV3-1 (or the pseudogene TRBV3-2) is recombined with TRBJ1-2, with the D gene not confidently named. For CDR1 and CDR2, the germline V gene (reference sequence) lists LGHDT and YNNKEL. The CDR3 has 13 amino acids, counting the end cysteine and phenylalanine. Only the CDR3 DNA is retained, 39 bases long and in frame from the first base. Cut back by 5 bases and 8 bases, the V and J ends lie 15 bases apart.